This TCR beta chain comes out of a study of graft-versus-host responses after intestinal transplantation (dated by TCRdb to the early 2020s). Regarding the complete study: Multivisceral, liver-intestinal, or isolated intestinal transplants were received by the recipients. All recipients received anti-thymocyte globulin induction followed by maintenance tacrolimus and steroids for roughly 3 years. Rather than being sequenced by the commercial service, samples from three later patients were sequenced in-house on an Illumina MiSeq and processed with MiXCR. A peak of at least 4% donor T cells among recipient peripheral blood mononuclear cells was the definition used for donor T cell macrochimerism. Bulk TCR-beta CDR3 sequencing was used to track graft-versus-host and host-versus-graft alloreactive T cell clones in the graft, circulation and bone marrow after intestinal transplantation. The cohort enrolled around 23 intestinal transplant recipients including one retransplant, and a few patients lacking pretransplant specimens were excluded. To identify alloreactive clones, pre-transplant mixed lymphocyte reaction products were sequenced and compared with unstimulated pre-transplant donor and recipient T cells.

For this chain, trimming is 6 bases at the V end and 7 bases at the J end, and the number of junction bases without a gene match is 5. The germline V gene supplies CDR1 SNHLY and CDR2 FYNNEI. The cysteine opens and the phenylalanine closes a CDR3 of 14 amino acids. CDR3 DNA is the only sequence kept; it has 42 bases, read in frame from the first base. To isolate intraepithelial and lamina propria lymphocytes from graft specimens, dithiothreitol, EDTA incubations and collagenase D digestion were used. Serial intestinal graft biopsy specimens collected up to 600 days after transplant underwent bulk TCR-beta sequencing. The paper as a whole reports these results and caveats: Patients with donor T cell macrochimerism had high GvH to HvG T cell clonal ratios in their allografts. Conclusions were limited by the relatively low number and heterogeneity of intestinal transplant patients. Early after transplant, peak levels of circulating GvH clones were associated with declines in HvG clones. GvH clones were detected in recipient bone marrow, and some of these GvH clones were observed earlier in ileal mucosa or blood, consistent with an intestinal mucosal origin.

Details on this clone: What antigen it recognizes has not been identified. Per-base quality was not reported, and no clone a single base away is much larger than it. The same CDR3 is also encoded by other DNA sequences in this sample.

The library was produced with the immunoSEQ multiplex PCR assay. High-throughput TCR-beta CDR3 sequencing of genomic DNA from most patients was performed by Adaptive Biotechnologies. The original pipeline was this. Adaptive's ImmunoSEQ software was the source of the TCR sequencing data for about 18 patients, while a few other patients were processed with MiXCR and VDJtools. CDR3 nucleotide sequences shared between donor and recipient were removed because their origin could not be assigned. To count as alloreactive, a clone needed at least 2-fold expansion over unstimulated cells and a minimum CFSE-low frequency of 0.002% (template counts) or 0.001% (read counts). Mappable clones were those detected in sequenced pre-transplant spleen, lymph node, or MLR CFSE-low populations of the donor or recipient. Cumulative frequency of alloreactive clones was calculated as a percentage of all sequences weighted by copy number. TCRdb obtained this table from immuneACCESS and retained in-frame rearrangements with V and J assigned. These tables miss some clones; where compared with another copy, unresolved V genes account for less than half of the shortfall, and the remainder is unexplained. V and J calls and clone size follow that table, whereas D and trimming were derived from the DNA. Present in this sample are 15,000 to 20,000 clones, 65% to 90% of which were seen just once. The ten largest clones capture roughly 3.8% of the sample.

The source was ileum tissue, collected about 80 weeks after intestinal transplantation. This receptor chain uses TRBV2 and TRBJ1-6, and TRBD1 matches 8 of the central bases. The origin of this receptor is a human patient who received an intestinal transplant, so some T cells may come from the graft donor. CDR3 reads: CASRWTGHNSPLHF. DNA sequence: TGTGCCAGCAGGTGGACAGGGCACAATTCACCCCTCCACTTT.